What follows are 17 T cell receptor beta chains derived from one specimen sequenced in a study of cytomegalovirus exposure and HLA in healthy donors. This PCR relied on a set of 60 Vbeta primers and 13 Jbeta primers. TCRdb's table, derived via immunoSEQ multiplex PCR, lists solely in-frame clones and lacks some. The data contain under 200,000 clones, roughly three quarters of them seen just once; the ten biggest clones take up around a tenth. Specimen: PBMCs. The receptors originated from a man aged 18-30 years in good health and CMV-seropositive.

The genes are TRBV29-1 and TRBJ2-7; 7 bases are a match to TRBD1. The junction had 8 bases not matched to a gene; V was cut back by 5 bases and J by 1 base. The CDR3 runs 14 residues. CDR1 SQVTM and CDR2 ANQGSEA come from the germline V gene. CDR3 nucleotide sequence: TGCAGCGTTAACGACAGGGCGGGTTCCTACGAGCAGTACTTC. It yields the protein CSVNDRAGSYEQYF.

This chain uses TRBV5-3 with TRBJ1-2; D remains ambiguous. TRBV5-3 is an open reading frame whose function is uncertain. The CDR3 covers 12 residues. Deletions cut 0 bases from V and 6 bases from J, with 6 bases between. CDR3 nucleotides: TGTGCCAGAAGCTTGGGACTCGATGGCTACACCTTC. This sequence encodes CARSLGLDGYTF.

This clone was seen a few times. The rearrangement uses TRBV4-2 and TRBJ1-5; D may be TRBD1 (6 bases). In germline, CDR1 is LGHNA, CDR2 YNFKEQ. The CDR3 length is 15 residues. The germline V and J ends were trimmed by 4 bases and 4 bases, with 14 bases remaining between them. The CDR3 DNA reads TGTGCCAGCAGCCCACAGGGTAGAGGGAATCAGCCCCAGCATTTT. Amino acid sequence: CASSPQGRGNQPQHF.

This rearrangement joins TRBV7-6 to TRBJ2-6; 8 bases align to TRBD2. Losses at the gene ends were 4 bases for V and 0 bases for J; bases not matched to a gene: 14. The CDR3 runs to 20 residues. Germline CDR1 is SGHVS and CDR2 is FNYEAQ. The CDR3 here is CASSWDIRGGENSGANVLTF. The CDR3 bases are TGTGCCAGCAGCTGGGACATACGGGGGGGTGAAAACTCTGGGGCCAACGTCCTGACTTTC. The full variable domain, completed using reference TRBV7-6 and TRBJ2-6, is GAGVSQSPRYKVTKRGQDVALRCDPISGHVSLYWYRQALGQGPEFLTYFNYEAQQDKSGLPNDRFSAERPEGSISTLTIQRTEQRDSAMYRCASSWDIRGGENSGANVLTFGAGSRLTVL.

This sequence joins TRBV12-5 and TRBJ2-5, with 8 bases fitting TRBD1. CDR3 size: 12 residues. Looked up from germline, CDR1 is LGHNT and CDR2 is FRNRAP. With V trimmed by 11 bases and J by 4 bases, 6 bases remained unmatched. CDR3 nucleotides: TGTGCTGGGCAGGGGGCAGGAGAGACCCAGTACTTC. Translated, it gives CAGQGAGETQYF.

This chain connects TRBV10-3 to TRBJ2-3, with D unclear. The CDR3 runs to 15 residues. Trimming pared 0 bases from V and 0 bases from J, leaving 7 bases between. CDR1 ENHRY and CDR2 SYGVKD come from the germline V gene. This CDR3 is CAISESSTSTDTQYF. CDR3 bases: TGTGCCATCAGTGAGTCGAGCACTAGCACAGATACGCAGTATTTT.

This clone was seen a single time. The chain links TRBV5-1 to TRBJ1-2, with TRBD1 matching 9 bases. V shed 3 bases, J shed 1 base, and the junction held 7 bases outside the gene matches. In germline, CDR1 is SGHRS, CDR2 YFSETQ. This CDR3 contains 16 residues. The CDR3 DNA is TGCGCCAGCAGCTCAGGGACAGGGTGGAGTAACTATGGCTACACCTTC. This gives the protein CASSSGTGWSNYGYTF.

The chain couples TRBV5-4 to TRBJ2-1; 14 bases agree with TRBD2. This CDR3 is 15 amino acids long. The junction had 4 bases not matched to a gene; V was cut back by 3 bases and J by 8 bases. In germline, CDR1 is SGHNT, CDR2 YYREEE (reference sequence). CDR3 loop: CASSWGLAGAHEQFF. The CDR3 DNA reads TGTGCCAGCAGCTGGGGACTAGCGGGGGCCCATGAGCAGTTCTTC.

The chain has TRBV19 and TRBJ2-7, with TRBD1 identical over 8 bases. There are 16 residues in the CDR3. V shed 6 bases and J 1 base; nucleotides not matched to a gene: 11. CDR1 is LNHDA and CDR2 is SQIVND in the germline V gene (reference sequence). The CDR3 sequence: CASSLSPGTGSYEQYF. The CDR3 DNA reads TGTGCCAGTAGCCTATCACCCGGGACAGGATCCTACGAGCAGTACTTC.

The rearrangement joins TRBV19 to TRBJ1-1; no clear D gene. CDR1 LNHDA and CDR2 SQIVND come from the germline V gene (reference sequence). Trimming took 1 base from V and 8 from J, leaving 11 bases between them. CDR3 length equals 13 residues. CDR3 region: CASSIGGLAEAFF. The CDR3 DNA follows: TGTGCCAGTAGTATAGGAGGGTTGGCGGAAGCTTTCTTT.

This chain uses TRBV5-6 with TRBJ2-5; D possibly corresponds to TRBD1 (6 bases). Judging by the DNA end, TRBJ2-7 fits better; the J call may be wrong. Germline CDR1 is SGHDT and CDR2 is YYEEEE. This CDR3 contains 13 residues. In DNA form, the CDR3 reads TGTGCCAGCAGCACTTTCGACAGGAACGAGCAGTACTTC. Its translation: CASSTFDRNEQYF.

This chain links TRBV30 with TRBJ2-2; tentatively, D is TRBD1 (5 bases). With 0 bases removed from V and 0 bases from J, the gap between germline ends came to 5 bases. Germline V CDR1 and CDR2: GTSNPN, SVGIG (reference sequence). This CDR3 region has 14 residues. The CDR3 reads CAWSVQANTGELFF. In DNA form, the CDR3 reads TGTGCCTGGAGTGTACAGGCGAACACCGGGGAGCTGTTTTTT. Based on the CDR3 plus reference TRBV30 and TRBJ2-2, the full variable domain is SQTIHQWPATLVQPVGSPLSLECTVEGTSNPNLYWYRQAAGRGLQLLFYSVGIGQISSEVPQNLSASRPQDRQFILSSKKLLLSDSGFYLCAWSVQANTGELFFGEGSRLTVL.

The chain uses TRBV27 and TRBJ2-7; 11 bases fit TRBD2. This CDR3 has 16 residues. Losses at the gene ends were 5 bases for V and 5 bases for J; bases not matched to a gene: 11. Germline-derived CDR1 and CDR2 are MNHEY and SMNVEV (reference sequence). The CDR3 DNA sequence: TGTGCCAGCAGTCCGCGACTAGCGGGATGGCTCCACGAGCAGTACTTC. Translated, it gives CASSPRLAGWLHEQYF.

A single count supports this clone. The chain is built from TRBV7-6 and TRBJ2-2, with D possibly matching TRBD1 (6 bases). This CDR3 region has 15 residues. The germline gives CDR1 SGHVS, CDR2 FNYEAQ. Trimming shortened V by 5 bases and J by 1 base, and 11 bases separated the two germline ends. The CDR3 DNA reads TGTGCCAGCAGCCAACCGGGACAGAACACCGGGGAGCTGTTTTTT. It codes for CASSQPGQNTGELFF.

The gene calls are TRBV9 and TRBJ2-1; D not resolved. Trimming pared 1 base from V and 0 bases from J, leaving 8 bases between. The CDR3 spans 15 residues. Germline V gene data show CDR1 as SGDLS and CDR2 as YYNGEE. The CDR3 spells CASSVYGYSYNEQFF. The DNA for the CDR3 is TGTGCCAGCAGCGTATACGGGTACTCCTACAATGAGCAGTTCTTC. Full variable domain (remainder filled in from reference TRBV9 and TRBJ2-1): DSGVTQTPKHLITATGQRVTLRCSPRSGDLSVYWYQQSLDQGLQFLIQYYNGEERAKGNILERFSAQQFPDLHSELNLSSLELGDSALYFCASSVYGYSYNEQFFGPGTRLTVL.

The V gene is TRBV2, the J gene TRBJ1-2; D gene unclear. Germline V CDR1 and CDR2: SNHLY, FYNNEI. V lost 7 bases and J lost 4, with 7 bases in between. The CDR3 is 11 residues long. The CDR3 sequence is CASTGGYGYTF. The CDR3 coding sequence is TGTGCCAGCACCGGCGGCTATGGCTACACCTTC.

The chain couples TRBV7-9 to TRBJ2-2, with D possibly matching TRBD2 (5 bases). The V end was cut by 8 bases, the J end by 5 bases, with 15 bases between. The germline CDR1 and CDR2 sequences are SEHNR and FQNEAQ (reference sequence). The CDR3 runs to 14 residues. In DNA form, the CDR3 reads TGTGCCAGCGGGCCCTCTCGGGGAACCGGGGAGCTGTTTTTT. It codes for CASGPSRGTGELFF.